Sequencing of this T cell receptor beta chain was carried out in a study of blood T cell repertoires in COVID-19. Germline values: CDR1 MDHEN, CDR2 SYDVKM. V dropped 3 bases and J dropped 0 bases, with 15 bases sitting between them. The CDR3 is made up of 18 amino acids. The repertoire was sequenced with immunoSEQ multiplex PCR; TCRdb's copy has only in-frame clones and lacks some. Of under 300,000 clones in the sample, 89% were seen once. The source of this sequence is a woman between 40 and 55 years old who had recovered from COVID-19. V and J are TRBV28 and TRBJ1-6, with no clear D. Input material: peripheral blood. In DNA, the CDR3 is TGTGCCAGCAGTTTTGCCAGCGTCCCAAGCTCCTATAATTCACCCCTCCACTTT. This translates into CASSFASVPSSYNSPLHF.